Sequencing of this T cell receptor (beta chain) was carried out in a study of T-cell reconstitution after alpha-beta-depleted transplantation in children. Whole-study results and caveats: Alpha-beta T cells about two months after transplant reportedly derived from several hundred expanded graft clones. At the one-year point after transplant, T-cell counts and TCRbeta diversity were found to come mostly from T cells that had been newly produced.

As it was prepared, the TCRbeta library received unique molecular identifiers. TCRdb re-called the PCR reads through MiXCR, storing one row per CDR3 protein. The sample yields 700,000 to 850,000 distinct CDR3 sequences, 16% seen once. There are a few counts of this clonotype. The antigen is not known. The CDR3 length is 15 residues. V lost 1 base and J lost 0, with 7 bases in between. From germline, CDR1 is SEHNR and CDR2 FQNEAQ (reference sequence). The specimen comprised PBMCs, mostly from graft donor cells, sampled 360 days after TCRalphabeta/CD19-depleted stem cell transplant. The TCR originated in a male patient aged 10-17 years who had a stem cell transplant for acute lymphoblastic leukemia, so the T cells may come from the graft donor. The chain couples TRBV7-9 to TRBJ1-3; D not certain. Written as DNA, the CDR3 is TGTGCCAGCAGCTTAGATCGGCGCTCTGGAAACACCATATATTTT. This codes for CASSLDRRSGNTIYF.